The 3 T cell receptor beta chains reported below all come from one sample, sequenced in a study of T-cell reconstitution after alpha-beta-depleted transplantation in children. A library of TCRbeta sequences, prepared with unique molecular identifiers, was generated. TCRdb itself ran the PCR reads through MiXCR, one entry per CDR3 protein. Of around 600,000 distinct CDR3 sequences listed, 23% are singletons. The sample here was PBMCs, mostly from graft donor cells, taken 360 days after TCRalphabeta/CD19-depleted stem cell transplant. The receptors derive from a boy under three years old who had a stem cell transplant for acute myeloid leukemia, so the T cells may come from the graft donor.

This clonotype was counted a few times. This chain uses TRBV20-1 with TRBJ2-2; a weak D match, TRBD2 (5 bases). V was pared by 6 bases and J by 5 bases, with 16 bases between. The CDR3 contains 14 residues. Germline V gives CDR1 DFQATT, CDR2 SNEGSKA (reference sequence). The CDR3 protein is CSALYRGRTGELFF. As DNA, the CDR3 is TGCAGTGCCCTATACCGAGGGCGTACCGGGGAGCTGTTTTTT.

This clonotype was counted only a few times. The chain couples TRBV21-1 to TRBJ2-7; the table calls TRBD1, which could not be checked here. TRBV21-1 is described as a pseudogene. This CDR3 is 14 amino acids long. The CDR3 nucleotides read TGTGCCAGCAGCAAGGGACAGATTCTCTACGAGCAGTACTTC. This sequence encodes CASSKGQILYEQYF.

This clonotype was seen ten or more times. The genes are TRBV2 and TRBJ1-1; no clear D. From germline, CDR1 is SNHLY and CDR2 FYNNEI. Trimming took 5 bases from V and 3 from J, leaving 13 bases between them. This CDR3 is 14 amino acids long. For the CDR3, the DNA is TGTGCCAGCAGTCCGATGGGCCATGACACTGAAGCTTTCTTT. The encoded protein is CASSPMGHDTEAFF.